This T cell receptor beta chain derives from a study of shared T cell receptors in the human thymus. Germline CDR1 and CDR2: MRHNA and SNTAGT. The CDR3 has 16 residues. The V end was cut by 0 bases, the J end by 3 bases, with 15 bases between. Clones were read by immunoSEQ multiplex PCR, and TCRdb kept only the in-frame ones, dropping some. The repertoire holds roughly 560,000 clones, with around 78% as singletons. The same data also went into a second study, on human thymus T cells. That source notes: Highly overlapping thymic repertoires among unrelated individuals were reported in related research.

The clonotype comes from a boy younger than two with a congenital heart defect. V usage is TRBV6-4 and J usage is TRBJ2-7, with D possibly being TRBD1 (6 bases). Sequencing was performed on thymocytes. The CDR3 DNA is TGTGCCAGCAGTGACTCCAAGCGATGGACAGTCTACGAGCAGTACTTC. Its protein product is CASSDSKRWTVYEQYF.